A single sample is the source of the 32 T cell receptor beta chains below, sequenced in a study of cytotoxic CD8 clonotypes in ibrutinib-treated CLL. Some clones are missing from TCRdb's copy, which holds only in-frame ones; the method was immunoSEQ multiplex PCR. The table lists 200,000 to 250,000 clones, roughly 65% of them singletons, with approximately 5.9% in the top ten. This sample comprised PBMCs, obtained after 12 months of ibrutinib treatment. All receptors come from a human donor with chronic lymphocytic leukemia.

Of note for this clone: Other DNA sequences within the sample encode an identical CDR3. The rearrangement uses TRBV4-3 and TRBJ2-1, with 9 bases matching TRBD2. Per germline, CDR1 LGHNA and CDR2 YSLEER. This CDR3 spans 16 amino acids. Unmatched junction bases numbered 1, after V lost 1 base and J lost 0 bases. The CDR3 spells CASSQVSGSSYNEQFF. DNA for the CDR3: TGCGCCAGCAGCCAAGTTAGCGGGAGCTCCTACAATGAGCAGTTCTTC.

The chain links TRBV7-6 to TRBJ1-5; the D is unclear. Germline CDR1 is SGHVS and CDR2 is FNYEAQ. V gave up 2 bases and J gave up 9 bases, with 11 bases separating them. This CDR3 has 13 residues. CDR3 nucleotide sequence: TGTGCCAGCAGCTTAAACACCCTGGGGCCCCAGCATTTT. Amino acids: CASSLNTLGPQHF.

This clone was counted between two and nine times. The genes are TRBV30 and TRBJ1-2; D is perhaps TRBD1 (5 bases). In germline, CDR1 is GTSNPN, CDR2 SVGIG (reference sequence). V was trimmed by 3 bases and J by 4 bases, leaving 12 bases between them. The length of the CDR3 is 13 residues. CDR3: CAWSADSFYGYTF. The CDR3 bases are TGTGCCTGGAGCGCCGACAGTTTCTATGGCTACACCTTC. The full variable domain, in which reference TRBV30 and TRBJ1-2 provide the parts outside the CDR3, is SQTIHQWPATLVQPVGSPLSLECTVEGTSNPNLYWYRQAAGRGLQLLFYSVGIGQISSEVPQNLSASRPQDRQFILSSKKLLLSDSGFYLCAWSADSFYGYTFGSGTRLTVV.

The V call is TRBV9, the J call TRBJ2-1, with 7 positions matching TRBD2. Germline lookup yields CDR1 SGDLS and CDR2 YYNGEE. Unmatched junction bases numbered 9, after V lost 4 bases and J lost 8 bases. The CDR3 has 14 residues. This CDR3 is CASSPFPGRDEQFF. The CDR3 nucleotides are TGTGCCAGCAGCCCGTTCCCAGGGAGGGATGAGCAGTTCTTC.

This CDR3 reads CASSRGQNYGYTF. The CDR3 nucleotides read TGTGCCAGCAGCCGGGGGCAGAACTATGGCTACACCTTC. This sequence joins TRBV7-2 and TRBJ1-2; D might be TRBD1 (6 bases). The CDR3 has 13 residues. The V and J ends lost 5 bases and 2 bases respectively, with 9 bases between them. The germline V gene has CDR1 SGHTA and CDR2 FQGNSA.

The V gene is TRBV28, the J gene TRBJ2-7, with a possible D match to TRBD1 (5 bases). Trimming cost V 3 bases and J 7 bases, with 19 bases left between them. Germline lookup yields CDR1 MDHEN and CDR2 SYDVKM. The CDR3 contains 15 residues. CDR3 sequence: CASSLGGAHPREQYF. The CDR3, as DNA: TGTGCCAGCAGTTTGGGTGGGGCCCATCCTAGGGAGCAGTACTTC.

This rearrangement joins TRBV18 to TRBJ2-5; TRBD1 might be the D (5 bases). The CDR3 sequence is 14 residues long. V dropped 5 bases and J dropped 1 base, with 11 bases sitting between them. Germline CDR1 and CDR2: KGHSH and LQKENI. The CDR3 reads CASSKDRLQETQYF. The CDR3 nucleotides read TGTGCCAGCTCAAAAGACAGACTCCAAGAGACCCAGTACTTC.

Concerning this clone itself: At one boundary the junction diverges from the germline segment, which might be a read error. This CDR3 is CASSLARTNTGELFF. The CDR3 nucleotides read TGTGCTAGCAGCTTGGCCCGGACGAACACCGGGGAGCTGTTTTTT. The gene calls are TRBV7-7 and TRBJ2-2; D is unclear. CDR1 is SSHAT and CDR2 is FNYEAQ in the germline V gene (reference sequence). This CDR3 spans 15 amino acids.

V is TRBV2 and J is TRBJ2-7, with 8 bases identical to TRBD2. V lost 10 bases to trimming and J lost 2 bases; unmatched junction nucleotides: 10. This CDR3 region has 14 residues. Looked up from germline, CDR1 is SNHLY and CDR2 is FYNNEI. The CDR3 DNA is TGTGCCACCTGGAGCGGGGGCGCGACCTACGAGCAGTACTTC. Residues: CATWSGGATYEQYF.

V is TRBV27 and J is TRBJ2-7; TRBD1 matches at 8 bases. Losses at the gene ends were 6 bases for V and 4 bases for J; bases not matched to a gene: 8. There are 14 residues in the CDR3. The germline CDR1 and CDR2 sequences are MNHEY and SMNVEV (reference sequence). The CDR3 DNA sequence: TGTGCCAGCAGAAGACAGGGGACTGGATACGAGCAGTACTTC. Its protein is CASRRQGTGYEQYF.

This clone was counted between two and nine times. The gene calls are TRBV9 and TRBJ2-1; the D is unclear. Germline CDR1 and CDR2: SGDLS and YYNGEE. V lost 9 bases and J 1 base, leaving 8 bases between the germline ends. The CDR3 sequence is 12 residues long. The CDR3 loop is CATGRSYNEQFF. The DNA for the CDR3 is TGTGCCACTGGCAGGTCCTACAATGAGCAGTTCTTC.

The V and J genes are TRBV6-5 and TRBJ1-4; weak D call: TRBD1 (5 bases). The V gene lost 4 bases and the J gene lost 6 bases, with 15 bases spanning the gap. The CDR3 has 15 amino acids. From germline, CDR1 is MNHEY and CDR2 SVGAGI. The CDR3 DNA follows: TGTGCCAGCAGTTCTAGGGGAGTTGGCTATGAAAAACTGTTTTTT. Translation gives CASSSRGVGYEKLFF.

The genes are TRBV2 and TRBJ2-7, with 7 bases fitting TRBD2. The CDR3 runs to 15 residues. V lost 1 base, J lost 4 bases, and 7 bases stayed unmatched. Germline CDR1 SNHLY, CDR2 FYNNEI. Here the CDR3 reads CASSEGGREYYEQYF. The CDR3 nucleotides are TGTGCCAGCAGTGAAGGAGGGCGGGAGTATTACGAGCAGTACTTC.

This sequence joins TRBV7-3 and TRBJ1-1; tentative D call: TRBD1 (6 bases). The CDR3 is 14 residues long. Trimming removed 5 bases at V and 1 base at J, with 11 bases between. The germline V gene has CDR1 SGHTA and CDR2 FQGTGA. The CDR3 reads CASSLQGWNTEAFF. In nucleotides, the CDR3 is TGTGCCAGCAGCCTACAGGGATGGAACACTGAAGCTTTCTTT.

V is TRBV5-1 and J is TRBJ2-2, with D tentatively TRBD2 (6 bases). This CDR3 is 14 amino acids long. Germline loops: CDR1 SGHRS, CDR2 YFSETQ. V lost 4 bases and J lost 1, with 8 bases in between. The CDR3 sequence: CASSRAGNTGELFF. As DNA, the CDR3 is TGCGCCAGCAGCAGAGCGGGGAACACCGGGGAGCTGTTTTTT.

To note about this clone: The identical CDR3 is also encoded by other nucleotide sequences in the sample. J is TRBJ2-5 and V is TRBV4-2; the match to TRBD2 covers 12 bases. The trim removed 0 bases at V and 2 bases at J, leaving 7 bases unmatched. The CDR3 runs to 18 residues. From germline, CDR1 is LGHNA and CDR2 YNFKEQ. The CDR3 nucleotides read TGTGCCAGCAGCCAAGACGTAGTGCTAGCGGGAGGGCAAGAGACCCAGTACTTC. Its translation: CASSQDVVLAGGQETQYF.

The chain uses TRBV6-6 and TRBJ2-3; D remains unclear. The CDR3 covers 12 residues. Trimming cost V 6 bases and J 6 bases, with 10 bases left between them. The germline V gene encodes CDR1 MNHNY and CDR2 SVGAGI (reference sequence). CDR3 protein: CASSSVRDTQYF. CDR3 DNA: TGTGCCAGCAGCTCCGTTAGGGATACGCAGTATTTT.

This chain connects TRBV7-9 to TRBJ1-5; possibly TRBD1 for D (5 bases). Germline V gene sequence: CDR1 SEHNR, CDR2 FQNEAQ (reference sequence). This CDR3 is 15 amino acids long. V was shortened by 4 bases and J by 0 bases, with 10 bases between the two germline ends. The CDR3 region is CASSSWTSSNQPQHF. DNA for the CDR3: TGTGCCAGCAGCTCATGGACATCTAGCAATCAGCCCCAGCATTTT.

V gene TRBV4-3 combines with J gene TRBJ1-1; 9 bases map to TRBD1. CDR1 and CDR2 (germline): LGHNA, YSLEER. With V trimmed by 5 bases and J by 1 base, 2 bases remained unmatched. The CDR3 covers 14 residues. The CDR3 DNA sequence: TGCGCCAGCAGCGTGGGACAGGGGAACACTGAAGCTTTCTTT. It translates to CASSVGQGNTEAFF.

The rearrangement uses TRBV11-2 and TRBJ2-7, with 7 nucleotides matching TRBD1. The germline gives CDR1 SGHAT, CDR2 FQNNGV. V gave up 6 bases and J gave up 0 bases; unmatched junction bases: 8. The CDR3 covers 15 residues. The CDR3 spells CASRGVGQVSYEQYF. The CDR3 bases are TGTGCCAGCAGGGGGGTAGGACAGGTCTCCTACGAGCAGTACTTC. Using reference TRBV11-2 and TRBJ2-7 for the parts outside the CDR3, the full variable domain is EAGVAQSPRYKIIEKRQSVAFWCNPISGHATLYWYQQILGQGPKLLIQFQNNGVVDDSQLPKDRFSAERLKGVDSTLKIQPAKLEDSAVYLCASRGVGQVSYEQYFGPGTRLTVT.

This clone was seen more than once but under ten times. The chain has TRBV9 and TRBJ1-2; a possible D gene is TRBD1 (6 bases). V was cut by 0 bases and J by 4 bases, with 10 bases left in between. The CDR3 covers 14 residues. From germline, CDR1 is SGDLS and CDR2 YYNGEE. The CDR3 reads CASSVAGGRYGYTF. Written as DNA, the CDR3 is TGTGCCAGCAGCGTAGCTGGGGGCCGCTATGGCTACACCTTC.

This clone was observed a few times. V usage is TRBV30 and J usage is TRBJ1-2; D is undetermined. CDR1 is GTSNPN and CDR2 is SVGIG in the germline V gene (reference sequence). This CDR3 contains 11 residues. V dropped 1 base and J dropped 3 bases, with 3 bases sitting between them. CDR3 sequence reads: CAWSEDYGYTF. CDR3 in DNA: TGTGCCTGGAGTGAGGACTATGGCTACACCTTC.

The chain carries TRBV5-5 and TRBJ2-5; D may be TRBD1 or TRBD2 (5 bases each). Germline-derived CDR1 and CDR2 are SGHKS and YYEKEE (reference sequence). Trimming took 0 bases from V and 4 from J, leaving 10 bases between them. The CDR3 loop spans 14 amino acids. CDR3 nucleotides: TGTGCCAGCAGCTTGGGAGGGGTGGTAGAGACCCAGTACTTC. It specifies CASSLGGVVETQYF.

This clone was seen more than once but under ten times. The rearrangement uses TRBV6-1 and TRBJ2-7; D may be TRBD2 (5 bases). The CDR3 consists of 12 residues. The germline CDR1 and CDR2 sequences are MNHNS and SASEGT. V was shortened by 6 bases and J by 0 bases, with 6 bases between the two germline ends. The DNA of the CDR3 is TGTGCCAGCAGACGGGACTCCTACGAGCAGTACTTC. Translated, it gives CASRRDSYEQYF.

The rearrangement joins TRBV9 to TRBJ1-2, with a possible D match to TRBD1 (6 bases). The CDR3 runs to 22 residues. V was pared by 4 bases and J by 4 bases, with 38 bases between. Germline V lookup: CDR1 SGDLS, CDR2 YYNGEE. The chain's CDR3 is CASSPLLRGGWAQGRGSYGYTF. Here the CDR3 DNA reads TGTGCCAGCAGCCCCCTCTTGCGCGGTGGGTGGGCACAGGGACGCGGCTCCTATGGCTACACCTTC.

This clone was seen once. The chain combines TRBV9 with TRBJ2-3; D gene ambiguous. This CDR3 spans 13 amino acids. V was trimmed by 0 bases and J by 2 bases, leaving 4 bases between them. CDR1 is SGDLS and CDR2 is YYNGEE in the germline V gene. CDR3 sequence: CASSVGLTDTQYF. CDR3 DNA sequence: TGTGCCAGCAGCGTAGGTCTCACAGATACGCAGTATTTT.

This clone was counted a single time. The CDR3 loop is CASSQTGTNEKLFF. CDR3 coding DNA: TGTGCCAGCTCACAAACAGGAACTAATGAAAAACTGTTTTTT. The chain has TRBV18 and TRBJ1-4; perhaps TRBD1 as D (5 bases). This CDR3 contains 14 residues. Germline CDR1 is KGHSH and CDR2 is LQKENI. Trimming took 4 bases from V and 1 from J, leaving 7 bases between them. The full variable domain, completed using reference TRBV18 and TRBJ1-4, is NAGVMQNPRHLVRRRGQEARLRCSPMKGHSHVYWYRQLPEEGLKFMVYLQKENIIDESGMPKERFSAEFPKEGPSILRIQQVVRGDSAAYFCASSQTGTNEKLFFGSGTQLSVL.

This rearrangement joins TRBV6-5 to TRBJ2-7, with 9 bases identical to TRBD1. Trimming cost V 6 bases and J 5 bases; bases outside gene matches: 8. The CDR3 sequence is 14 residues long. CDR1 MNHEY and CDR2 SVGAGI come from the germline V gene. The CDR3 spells CASRTGQGKNEQYF. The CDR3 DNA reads TGTGCCAGCAGAACGGGACAGGGTAAAAACGAGCAGTACTTC.

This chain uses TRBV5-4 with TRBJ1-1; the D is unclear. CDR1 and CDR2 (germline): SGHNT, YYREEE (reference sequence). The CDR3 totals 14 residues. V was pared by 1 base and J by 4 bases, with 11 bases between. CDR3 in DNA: TGTGCCAGCAGCTTGATGGCTGTCAGCACTGAAGCTTTCTTT. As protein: CASSLMAVSTEAFF.

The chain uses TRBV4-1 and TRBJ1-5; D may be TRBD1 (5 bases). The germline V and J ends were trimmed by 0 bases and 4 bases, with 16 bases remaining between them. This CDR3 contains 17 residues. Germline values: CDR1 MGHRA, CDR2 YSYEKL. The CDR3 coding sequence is TGCGCCAGCAGCCAAGAGGGACCGGGCCTAAGGAATCAGCCCCAGCATTTT. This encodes CASSQEGPGLRNQPQHF.

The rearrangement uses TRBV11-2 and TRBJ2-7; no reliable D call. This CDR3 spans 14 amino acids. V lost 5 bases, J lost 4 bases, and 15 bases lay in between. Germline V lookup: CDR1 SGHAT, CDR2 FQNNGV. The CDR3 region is CASSPPTPPYEQYF. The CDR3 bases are TGTGCCAGCAGCCCCCCCACCCCCCCATACGAGCAGTACTTC.

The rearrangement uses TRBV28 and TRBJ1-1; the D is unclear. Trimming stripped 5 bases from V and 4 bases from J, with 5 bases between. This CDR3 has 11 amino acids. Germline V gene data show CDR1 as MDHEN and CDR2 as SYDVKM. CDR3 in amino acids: CASSAFTEAFF. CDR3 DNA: TGTGCCAGCAGTGCTTTCACTGAAGCTTTCTTT.